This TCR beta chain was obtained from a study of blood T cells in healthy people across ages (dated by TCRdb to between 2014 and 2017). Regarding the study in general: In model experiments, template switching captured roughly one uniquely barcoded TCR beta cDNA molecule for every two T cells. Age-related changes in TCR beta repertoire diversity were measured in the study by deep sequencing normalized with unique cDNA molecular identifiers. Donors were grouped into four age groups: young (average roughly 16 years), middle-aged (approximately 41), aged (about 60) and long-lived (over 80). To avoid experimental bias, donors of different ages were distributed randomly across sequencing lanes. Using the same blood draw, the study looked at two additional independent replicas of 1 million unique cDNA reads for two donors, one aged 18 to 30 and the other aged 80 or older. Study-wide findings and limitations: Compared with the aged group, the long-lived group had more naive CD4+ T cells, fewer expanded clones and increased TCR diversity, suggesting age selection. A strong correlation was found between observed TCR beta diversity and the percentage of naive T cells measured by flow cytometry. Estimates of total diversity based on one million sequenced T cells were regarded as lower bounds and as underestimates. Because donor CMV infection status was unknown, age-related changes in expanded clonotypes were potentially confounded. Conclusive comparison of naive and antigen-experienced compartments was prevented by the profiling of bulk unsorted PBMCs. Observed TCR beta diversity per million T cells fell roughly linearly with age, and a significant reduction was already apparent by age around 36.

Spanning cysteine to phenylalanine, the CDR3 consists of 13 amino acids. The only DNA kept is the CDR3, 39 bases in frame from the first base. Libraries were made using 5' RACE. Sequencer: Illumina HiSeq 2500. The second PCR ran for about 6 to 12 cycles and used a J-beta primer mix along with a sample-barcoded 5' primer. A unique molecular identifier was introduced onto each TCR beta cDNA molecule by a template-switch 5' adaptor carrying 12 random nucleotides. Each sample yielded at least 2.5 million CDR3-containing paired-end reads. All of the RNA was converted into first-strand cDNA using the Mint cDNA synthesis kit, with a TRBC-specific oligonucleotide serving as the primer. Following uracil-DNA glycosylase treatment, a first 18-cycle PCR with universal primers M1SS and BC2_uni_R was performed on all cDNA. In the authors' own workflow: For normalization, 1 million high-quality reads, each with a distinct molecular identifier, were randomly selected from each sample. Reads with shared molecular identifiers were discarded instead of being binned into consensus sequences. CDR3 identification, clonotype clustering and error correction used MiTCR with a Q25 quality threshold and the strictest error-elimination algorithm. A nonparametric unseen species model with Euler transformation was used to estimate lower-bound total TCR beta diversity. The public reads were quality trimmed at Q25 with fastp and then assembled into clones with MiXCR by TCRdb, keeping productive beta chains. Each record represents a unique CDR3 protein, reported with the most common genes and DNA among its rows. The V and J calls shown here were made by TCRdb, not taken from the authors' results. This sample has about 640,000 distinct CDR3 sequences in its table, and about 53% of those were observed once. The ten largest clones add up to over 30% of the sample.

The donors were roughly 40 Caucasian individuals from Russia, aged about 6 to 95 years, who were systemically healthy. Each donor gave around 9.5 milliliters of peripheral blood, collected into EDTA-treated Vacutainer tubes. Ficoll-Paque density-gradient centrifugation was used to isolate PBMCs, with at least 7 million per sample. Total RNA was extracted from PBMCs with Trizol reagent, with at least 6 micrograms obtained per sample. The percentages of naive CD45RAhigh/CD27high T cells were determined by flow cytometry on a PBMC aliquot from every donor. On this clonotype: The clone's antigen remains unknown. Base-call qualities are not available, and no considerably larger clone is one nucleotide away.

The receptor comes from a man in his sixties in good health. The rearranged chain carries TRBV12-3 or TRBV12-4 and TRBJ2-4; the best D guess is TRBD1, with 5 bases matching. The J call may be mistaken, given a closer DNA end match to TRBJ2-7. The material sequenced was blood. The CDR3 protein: CASSFWGSYEQYF. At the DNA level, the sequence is TGTGCCAGCAGTTTTTGGGGCAGCTACGAGCAGTACTTC.